This TCR beta chain is drawn from a study of OX40 agonist ivuxolimab in advanced cancers. In the study overall: Ivuxolimab was administered intravenously to patients at 0.01 to 10 mg/kg every 2 weeks. The mean age was roughly 60 years, ranging from about 20 to 85, with under 90% of participants male. General observations from the study: Expanded clones tended on average to be more numerous among CD8+ T cells than CD4+. Dose levels from 0.1 to 3.0 mg/kg saw CD4+ and CD8+ blood T cells expand clonally by week 6.

Concerning this clone itself: The target antigen is unknown.

The CDR3 is 15 residues long. The germline V and J ends were trimmed by 0 bases and 5 bases, with 14 bases remaining between them. Germline V CDR1 and CDR2: SGHRS, YFSETQ. Measured with immunoSEQ multiplex PCR; TCRdb has only the in-frame clones, and not every one. The table shows 37,000 or so clones, with roughly 84% occurring only once. The material was CD4+ or CD8+ T cells sorted from blood, obtained in a trial of the OX40 agonist ivuxolimab. The V and J genes are TRBV5-1 and TRBJ1-1; D is unclear. The source of this sequence is an adult with an advanced solid tumor such as melanoma, head and neck, liver or kidney cancer. CDR3 in amino acids: CASSLVPRSGTEAFF. CDR3 DNA: TGCGCCAGCAGCTTGGTCCCCAGGTCCGGGACTGAAGCTTTCTTT.